This T cell receptor (beta chain) was sequenced for a study of technical replicates of blood from a handful of donors listed by TCRdb under 2017. Details on this clone: Which antigen it targets is not known. Base qualities are missing; no much larger clone stands one base away.

The CDR3 covers 17 residues, taking in both the cysteine and the phenylalanine. Only the CDR3 DNA stays, 51 bases, in frame from base 1. Sequences PRHDT (CDR1) and FYEKMQ (CDR2) are obtained from the germline V gene (reference sequence). V and J are truncated by 2 bases and 4 bases respectively, leaving an intervening sequence of 18 bases. The library was produced with the immunoSEQ multiplex PCR assay. What TCRdb holds here is the immuneACCESS table cut down to in-frame rearrangements. Part of the clones is not present; checked against another copy, under half of the missing clones reflect an unresolved V gene, and the others are unexplained. This sample has 78,000 or so clones in its table, and about 91% of those were observed once. Approximately 0.42% of the sample comes from the top ten.

This TCR was sampled from a human donor in good health. The rearranged chain carries TRBV13 and TRBJ1-3; the D gene is possibly TRBD1, with 5 bases matching. Sequenced sample: T cells isolated from PBMCs. Here the CDR3 is given as CASSLIGSGSVGNTIYF. The sequenced DNA is TGTGCCAGCAGCTTAATTGGTTCAGGGTCAGTAGGAAACACCATATATTTT.